This T cell receptor beta chain was recorded in a study of T cells in Graves' hyperthyroidism and ophthalmopathy (dated by TCRdb to between 2017 and 2020). Background on the whole study: Peripheral blood samples were taken at the time of initial diagnosis, prior to any treatment. TCR V-J signatures able to tell the groups apart were searched for in a discovery cohort of approximately 95 patients, of whom approximately 40 had Graves' ophthalmopathy and about 60 had stable Graves' hyperthyroidism. Whether ophthalmopathy could be predicted prospectively was tested in an independent validation cohort made up of 18 to 20 hyperthyroidism patients plus 17 patients who later progressed to ophthalmopathy. The 100 discovery patients were divided at random into training and test sets in a 7:3 ratio. Thyroid tissue and blood T-cell repertoires from six Graves' hyperthyroidism patients were also compared in the study. The paper describes TCR Vbeta CDR3 sequencing of fewer than 150 peripheral blood samples, made up of roughly 40 ophthalmopathy patients, around 78 hyperthyroidism patients and 17 progressor patients. After sampling, hyperthyroidism patients received methimazole starting at 30 mg daily, and ophthalmopathy patients received high-dose intravenous methylprednisolone. Broader findings and caveats from the paper: Ophthalmopathy was separated from stable hyperthyroidism by a 13 V-J signature model, with around 88% sensitivity and just over 81% specificity obtained in cross-validation and 80%/75% obtained in testing. Most expanded thyroid clonotypes (frequency above 0.001) were also detected in blood, suggesting blood repertoires may reflect thyroid immune responses. During validation, the model predicted progression to ophthalmopathy a median of approximately 6 months ahead of onset, with around 65% sensitivity and under 85% specificity. Sample size was not statistically predetermined, and blinding of investigators to group allocation was not performed.

Trimming at the junction amounts to 4 bases on V and 5 bases on J, and the germline ends lie 13 bases apart. Measured from the cysteine to the phenylalanine, the CDR3 is 14 residues long. The kept DNA is CDR3 alone, 42 bases in frame from the first base. Looking up the germline V gene (reference sequence) yields CDR1 LGHDT and CDR2 YNNKEL. Amplification of TCR beta CDR3 regions was carried out from RNA transcripts. A first-round RT-PCR of the TCR CDR3 used the HTBI primer set with the Qiagen OneStep RT-PCR kit. Libraries were constructed in a second round of multiplex PCR, after which size selection and purification were performed. Libraries were sequenced paired-end with 100 bp reads on an Illumina HiSeq2000. The authors' pipeline ran thus. SOAPnuke was used to process the raw data, throwing out any read that contained adapters or uncalled bases, had a mean Phred below 15, or lacked an exact constant-primer or identifier match. COPE v1.2.5 was used to merge the high-quality paired reads, and each unique nucleotide sequence was defined as a clonotype. MiTCR v1.1 was used to align the clonotypes against IMGT TRBV, TRBD and TRBJ reference segments. Only V-J combinations with frequency above 0.0001, covering about 99% of repertoires, were analysed. A TCS score was defined as the ratio of F50 (clonal expansion) to E x V (chaos), with BLOSUM62-based TCRdist applied between CDR3 peptides within each V-J. Welch's t-statistics and random forest reduced 500 to 550 V-J features to roughly 13, which were used in a naive Bayes classifier (R e1071). Clones were called with MiXCR by TCRdb after fastp trimmed the public reads at Q25, and only in-frame beta chains were retained. Under each unique CDR3 protein, matching rows form one entry showing the most common genes and DNA. These V and J calls rely on TCRdb rather than the paper's analysis. The table for this sample lists 250,000 to 300,000 distinct CDR3 sequences; roughly an eighth of them were counted only once. The ten largest make up 7% to 9% of the sample.

The sample holds many counts of this clonotype. Its antigen is not yet known. Base-call qualities are not available, and no considerably larger clone is one nucleotide away. Stable Graves' hyperthyroidism was defined as no progression to ophthalmopathy during 18 months of follow-up. Hyperthyroidism patients were newly diagnosed, with disease duration under 2 months, and aged 18 to 65 years. The study excluded patients with uncontrolled infections, other autoimmune diseases, pregnancy or lactation. Clinical symptoms, serum thyroxine and TRAb, thyroid ultrasound, and orbital computed tomography formed the basis for the diagnoses. PBMCs were separated from approximately 10 ml of fresh peripheral blood using Ficoll-Paque density gradient centrifugation. Trizol reagent was used to extract total RNA, and RNA quality was then checked on an Agilent 2100 Bioanalyzer.

The chain uses TRBV3-1 and TRBJ2-3; the D gene is possibly TRBD1 or TRBD2, with 5 bases matching each. The clonotype was recovered from a woman aged 40 to 50 with Graves' hyperthyroidism. Sample: blood. CDR3 sequence: CASSLDGTIDTQYF. The bases read TGTGCCAGCAGCCTTGACGGGACCATAGATACGCAGTATTTT.